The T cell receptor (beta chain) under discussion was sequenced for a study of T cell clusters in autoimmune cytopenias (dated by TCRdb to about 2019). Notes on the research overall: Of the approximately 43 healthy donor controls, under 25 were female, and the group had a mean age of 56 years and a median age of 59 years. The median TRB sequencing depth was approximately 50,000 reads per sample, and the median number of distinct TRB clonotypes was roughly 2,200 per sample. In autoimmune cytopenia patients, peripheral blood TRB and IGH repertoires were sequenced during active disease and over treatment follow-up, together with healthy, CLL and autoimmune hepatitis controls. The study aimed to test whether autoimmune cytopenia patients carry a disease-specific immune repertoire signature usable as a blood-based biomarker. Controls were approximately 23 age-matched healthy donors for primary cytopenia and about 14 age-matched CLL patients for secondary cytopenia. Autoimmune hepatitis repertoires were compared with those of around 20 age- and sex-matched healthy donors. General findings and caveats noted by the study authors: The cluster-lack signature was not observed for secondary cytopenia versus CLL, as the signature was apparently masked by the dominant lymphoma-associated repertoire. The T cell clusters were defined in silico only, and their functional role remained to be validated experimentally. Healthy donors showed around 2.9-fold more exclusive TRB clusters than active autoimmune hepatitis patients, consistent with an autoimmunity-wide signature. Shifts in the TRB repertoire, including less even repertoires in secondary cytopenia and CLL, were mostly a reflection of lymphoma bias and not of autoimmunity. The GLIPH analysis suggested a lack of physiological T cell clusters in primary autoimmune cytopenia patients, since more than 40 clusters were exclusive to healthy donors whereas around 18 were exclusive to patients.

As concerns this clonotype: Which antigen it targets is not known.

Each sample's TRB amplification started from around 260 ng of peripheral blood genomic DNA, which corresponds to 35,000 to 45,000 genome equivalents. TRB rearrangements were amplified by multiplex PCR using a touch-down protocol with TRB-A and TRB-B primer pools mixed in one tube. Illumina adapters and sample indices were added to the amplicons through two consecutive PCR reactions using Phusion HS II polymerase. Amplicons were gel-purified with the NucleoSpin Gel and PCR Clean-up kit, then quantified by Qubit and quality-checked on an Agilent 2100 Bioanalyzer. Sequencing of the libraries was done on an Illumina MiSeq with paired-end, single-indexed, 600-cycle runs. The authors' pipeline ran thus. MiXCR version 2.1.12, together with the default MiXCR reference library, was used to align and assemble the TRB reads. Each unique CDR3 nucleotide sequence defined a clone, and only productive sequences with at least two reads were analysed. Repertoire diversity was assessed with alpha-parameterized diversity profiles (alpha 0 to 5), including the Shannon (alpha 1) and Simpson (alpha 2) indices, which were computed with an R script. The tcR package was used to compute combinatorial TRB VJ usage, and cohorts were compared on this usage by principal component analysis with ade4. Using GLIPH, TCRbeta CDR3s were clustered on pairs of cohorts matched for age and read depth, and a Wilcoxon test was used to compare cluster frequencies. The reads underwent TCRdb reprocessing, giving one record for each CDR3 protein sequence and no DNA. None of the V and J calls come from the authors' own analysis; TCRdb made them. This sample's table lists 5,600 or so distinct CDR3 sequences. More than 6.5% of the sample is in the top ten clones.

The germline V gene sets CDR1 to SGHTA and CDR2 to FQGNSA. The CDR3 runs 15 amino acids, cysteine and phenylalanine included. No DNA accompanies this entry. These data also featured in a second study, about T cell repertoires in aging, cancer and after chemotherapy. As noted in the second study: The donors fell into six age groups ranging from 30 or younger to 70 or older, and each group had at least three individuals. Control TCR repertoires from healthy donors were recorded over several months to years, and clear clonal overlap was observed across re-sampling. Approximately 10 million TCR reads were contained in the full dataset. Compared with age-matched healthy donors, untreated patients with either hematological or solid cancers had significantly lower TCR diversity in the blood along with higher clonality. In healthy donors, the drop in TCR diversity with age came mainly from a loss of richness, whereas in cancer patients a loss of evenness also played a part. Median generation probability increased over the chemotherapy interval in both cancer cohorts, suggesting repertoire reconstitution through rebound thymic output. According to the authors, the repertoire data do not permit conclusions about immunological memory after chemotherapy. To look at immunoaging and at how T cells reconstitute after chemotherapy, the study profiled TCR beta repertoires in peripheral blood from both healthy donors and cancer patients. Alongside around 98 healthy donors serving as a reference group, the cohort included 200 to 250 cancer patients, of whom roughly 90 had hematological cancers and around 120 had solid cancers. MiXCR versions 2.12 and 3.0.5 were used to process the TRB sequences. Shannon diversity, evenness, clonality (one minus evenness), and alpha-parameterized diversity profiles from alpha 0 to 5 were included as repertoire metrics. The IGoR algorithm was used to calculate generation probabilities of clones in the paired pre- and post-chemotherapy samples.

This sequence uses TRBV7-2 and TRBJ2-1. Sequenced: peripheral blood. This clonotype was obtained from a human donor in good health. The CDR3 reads CASSLGQATYNEQFF.